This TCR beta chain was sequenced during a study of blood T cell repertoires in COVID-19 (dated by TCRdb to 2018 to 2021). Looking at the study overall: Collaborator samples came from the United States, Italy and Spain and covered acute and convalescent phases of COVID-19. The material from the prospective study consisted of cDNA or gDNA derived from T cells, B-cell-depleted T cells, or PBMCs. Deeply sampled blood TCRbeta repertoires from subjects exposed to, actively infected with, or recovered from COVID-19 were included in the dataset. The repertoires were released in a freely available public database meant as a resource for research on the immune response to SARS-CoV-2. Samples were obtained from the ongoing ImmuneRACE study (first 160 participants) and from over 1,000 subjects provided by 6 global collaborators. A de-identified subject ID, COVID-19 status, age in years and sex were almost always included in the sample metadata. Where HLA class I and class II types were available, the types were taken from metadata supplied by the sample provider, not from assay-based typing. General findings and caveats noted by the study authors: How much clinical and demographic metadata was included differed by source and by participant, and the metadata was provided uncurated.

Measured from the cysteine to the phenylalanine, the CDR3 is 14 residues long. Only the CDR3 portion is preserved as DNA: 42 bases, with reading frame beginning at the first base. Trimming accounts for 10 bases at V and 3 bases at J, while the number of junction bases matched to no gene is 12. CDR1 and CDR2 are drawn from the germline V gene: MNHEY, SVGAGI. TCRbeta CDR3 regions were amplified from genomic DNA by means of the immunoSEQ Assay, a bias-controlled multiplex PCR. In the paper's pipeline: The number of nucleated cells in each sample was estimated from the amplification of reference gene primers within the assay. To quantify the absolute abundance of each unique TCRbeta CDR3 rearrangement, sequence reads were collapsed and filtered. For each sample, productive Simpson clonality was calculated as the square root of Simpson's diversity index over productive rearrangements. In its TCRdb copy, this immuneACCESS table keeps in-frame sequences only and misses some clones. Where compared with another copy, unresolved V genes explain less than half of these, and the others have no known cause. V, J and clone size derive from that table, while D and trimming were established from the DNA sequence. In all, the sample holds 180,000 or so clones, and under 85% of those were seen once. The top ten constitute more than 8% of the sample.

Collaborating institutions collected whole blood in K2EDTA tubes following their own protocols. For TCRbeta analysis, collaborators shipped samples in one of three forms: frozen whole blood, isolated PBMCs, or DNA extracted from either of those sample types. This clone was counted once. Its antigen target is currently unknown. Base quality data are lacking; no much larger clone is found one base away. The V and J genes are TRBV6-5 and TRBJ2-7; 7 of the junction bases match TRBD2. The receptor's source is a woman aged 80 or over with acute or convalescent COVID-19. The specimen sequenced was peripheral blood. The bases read TGTGCCACCAAGAAGGCGGGAGTCCACTACGAGCAGTACTTC. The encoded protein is CATKKAGVHYEQYF.